The sequence of this T cell receptor beta chain was determined in a study of memory CD4+ T cells and cytomegalovirus serostatus. Points on this clone: Its antigen is unknown.

Measured with immunoSEQ multiplex PCR; TCRdb has only the in-frame clones, and not every one. The data show about 50,000 clones, 78% seen once. The sort gate was single viable CD3+CD4+CD8-CD45RO+ cells for memory CD4+ T cells. Findings and limits, study-wide: Suggested: most of the CMV-linked TCR signature lies in CD4+ memory cells.

Between the trimmed V and J ends, which lost 5 bases and 8 bases, there was a span of 14 bases. Germline V gene data show CDR1 as SEHNR and CDR2 as FQNEAQ (reference sequence). The CDR3 sequence is 13 residues long. The V call is TRBV7-9, the J call TRBJ2-3; TRBD2 might be the D (5 bases). This sequence was found in an adult in good health and CMV-seronegative. Sequencing was performed on memory CD4+ T cells from blood. The CDR3 DNA reads TGTGCCAGCAGCCCTATGGAGGCAGGTACGCAGTATTTT. It is translated as CASSPMEAGTQYF. Full variable domain (outside the CDR3, taken from reference TRBV7-9 and TRBJ2-3): DTGVSQNPRHKITKRGQNVTFRCDPISEHNRLYWYRQTLGQGPEFLTYFQNEAQLEKSRLLSDRFSAERPKGSFSTLEIQRTEQGDSAMYLCASSPMEAGTQYFGPGTRLTVL.